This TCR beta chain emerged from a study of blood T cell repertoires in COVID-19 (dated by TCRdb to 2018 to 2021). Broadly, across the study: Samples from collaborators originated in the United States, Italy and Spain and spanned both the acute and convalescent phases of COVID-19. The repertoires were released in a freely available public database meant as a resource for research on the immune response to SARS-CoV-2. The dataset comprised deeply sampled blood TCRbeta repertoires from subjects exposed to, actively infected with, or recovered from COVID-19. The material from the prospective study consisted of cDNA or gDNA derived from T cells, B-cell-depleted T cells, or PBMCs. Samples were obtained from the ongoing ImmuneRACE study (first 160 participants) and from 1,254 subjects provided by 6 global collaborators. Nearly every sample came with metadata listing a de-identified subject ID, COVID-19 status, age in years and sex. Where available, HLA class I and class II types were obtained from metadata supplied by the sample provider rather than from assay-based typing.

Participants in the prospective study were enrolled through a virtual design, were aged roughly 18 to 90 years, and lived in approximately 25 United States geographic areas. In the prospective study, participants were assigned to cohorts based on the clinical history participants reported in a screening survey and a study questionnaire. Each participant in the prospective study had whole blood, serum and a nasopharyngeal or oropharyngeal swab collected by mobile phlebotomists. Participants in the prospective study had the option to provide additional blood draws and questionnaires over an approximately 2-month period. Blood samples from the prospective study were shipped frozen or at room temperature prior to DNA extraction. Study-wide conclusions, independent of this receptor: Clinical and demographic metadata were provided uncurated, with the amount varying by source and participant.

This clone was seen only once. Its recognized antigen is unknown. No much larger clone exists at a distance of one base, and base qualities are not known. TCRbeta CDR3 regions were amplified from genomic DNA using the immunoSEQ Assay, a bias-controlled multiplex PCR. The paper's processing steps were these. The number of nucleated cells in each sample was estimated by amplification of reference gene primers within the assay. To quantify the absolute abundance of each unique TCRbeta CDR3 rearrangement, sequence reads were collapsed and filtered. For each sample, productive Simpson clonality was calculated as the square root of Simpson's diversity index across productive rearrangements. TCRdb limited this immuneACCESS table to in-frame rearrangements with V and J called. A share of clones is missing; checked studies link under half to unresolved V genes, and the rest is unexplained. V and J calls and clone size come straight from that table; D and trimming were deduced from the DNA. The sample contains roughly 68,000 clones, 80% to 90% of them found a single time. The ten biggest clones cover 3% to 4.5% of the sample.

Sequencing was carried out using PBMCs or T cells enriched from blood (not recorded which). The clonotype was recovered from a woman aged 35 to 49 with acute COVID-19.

The sequence in DNA is TGTGCCAGCAGTAACAGGGTGCAAGAGACCCAGTACTTC. This sequence encodes CASSNRVQETQYF. The chain was built from TRBV28 and TRBJ2-5; perhaps TRBD1 is the D gene, with 6 bases matching. Based on the germline V gene, the CDR1 and CDR2 sequences are MDHEN and SYDVKM. The CDR3 contains 13 residues, cysteine and phenylalanine counted. The sequence is cut down to CDR3 DNA, 39 bases in frame from base 1. V is shortened by 5 bases, J by 2 bases, and the region joining them spans 9 bases.